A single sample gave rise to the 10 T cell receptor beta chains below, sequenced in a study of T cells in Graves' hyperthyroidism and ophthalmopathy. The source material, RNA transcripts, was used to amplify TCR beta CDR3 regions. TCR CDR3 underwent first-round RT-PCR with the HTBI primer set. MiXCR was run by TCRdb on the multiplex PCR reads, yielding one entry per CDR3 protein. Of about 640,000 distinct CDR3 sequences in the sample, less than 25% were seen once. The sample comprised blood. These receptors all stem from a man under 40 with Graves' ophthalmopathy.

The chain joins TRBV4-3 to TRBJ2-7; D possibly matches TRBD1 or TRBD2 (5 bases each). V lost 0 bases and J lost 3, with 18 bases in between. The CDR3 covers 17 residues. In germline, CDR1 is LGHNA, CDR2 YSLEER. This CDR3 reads CASSQDRWTQTNYEQYF. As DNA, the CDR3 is TGCGCCAGCAGCCAAGATAGATGGACACAGACTAACTACGAGCAGTACTTC.

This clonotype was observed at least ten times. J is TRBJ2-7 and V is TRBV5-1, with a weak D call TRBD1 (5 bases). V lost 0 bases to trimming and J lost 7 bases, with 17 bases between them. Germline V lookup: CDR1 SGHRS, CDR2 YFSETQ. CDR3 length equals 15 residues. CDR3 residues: CASSLDGRVEREQYF. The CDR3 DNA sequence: TGCGCCAGCAGCTTGGATGGCAGGGTAGAGAGGGAGCAGTACTTC.

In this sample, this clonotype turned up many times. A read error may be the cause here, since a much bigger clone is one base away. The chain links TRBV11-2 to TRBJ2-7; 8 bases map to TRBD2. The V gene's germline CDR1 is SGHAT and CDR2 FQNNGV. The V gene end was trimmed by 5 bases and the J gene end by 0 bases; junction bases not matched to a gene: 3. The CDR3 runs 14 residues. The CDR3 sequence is CASSHSGASYEQYF. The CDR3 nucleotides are TGTGCCAGCAGCCATAGCGGGGCCTCCTACGAGCAGTACTTC.

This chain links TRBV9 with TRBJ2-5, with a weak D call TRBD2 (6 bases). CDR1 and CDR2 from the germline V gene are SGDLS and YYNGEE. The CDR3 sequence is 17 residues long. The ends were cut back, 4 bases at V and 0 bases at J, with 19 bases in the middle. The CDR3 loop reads CASSPRTGLWYQETQYF. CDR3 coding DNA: TGTGCCAGCAGCCCCCGGACGGGACTTTGGTACCAAGAGACCCAGTACTTC.

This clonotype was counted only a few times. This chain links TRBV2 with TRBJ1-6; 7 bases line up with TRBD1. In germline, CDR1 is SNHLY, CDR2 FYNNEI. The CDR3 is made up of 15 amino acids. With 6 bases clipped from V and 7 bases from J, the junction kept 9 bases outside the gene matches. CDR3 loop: CASRLRDSENSPLHF. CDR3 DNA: TGTGCCAGCAGACTCCGGGACAGCGAGAATTCACCCCTCCACTTT.

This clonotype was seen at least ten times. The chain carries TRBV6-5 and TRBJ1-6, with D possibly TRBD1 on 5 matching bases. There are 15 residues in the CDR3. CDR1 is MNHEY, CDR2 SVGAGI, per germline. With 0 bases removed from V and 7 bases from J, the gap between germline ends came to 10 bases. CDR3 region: CASSYSREGNSPLHF. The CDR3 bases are TGTGCCAGCAGTTACTCGCGGGAGGGGAATTCACCCCTCCACTTT.

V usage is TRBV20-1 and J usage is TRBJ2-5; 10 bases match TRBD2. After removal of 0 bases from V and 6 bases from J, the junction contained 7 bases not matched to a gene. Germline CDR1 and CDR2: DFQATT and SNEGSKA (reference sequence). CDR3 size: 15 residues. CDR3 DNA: TGCAGTGCTAGAGACCCTAGCGGGAGAGCACAGACCCAGTACTTC. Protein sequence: CSARDPSGRAQTQYF.

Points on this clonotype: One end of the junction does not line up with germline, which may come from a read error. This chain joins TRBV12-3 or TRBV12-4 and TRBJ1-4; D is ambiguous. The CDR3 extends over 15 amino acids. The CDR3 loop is CANSFAARGNEKLFF. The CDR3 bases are TGTGCCAACAGTTTCGCGGCCCGAGGAAATGAAAAACTGTTTTTT.

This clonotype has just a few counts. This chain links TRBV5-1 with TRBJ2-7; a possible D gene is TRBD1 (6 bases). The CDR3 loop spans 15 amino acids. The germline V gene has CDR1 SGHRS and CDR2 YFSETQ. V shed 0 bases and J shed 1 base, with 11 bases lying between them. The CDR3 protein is CASSLESGQSYEQYF. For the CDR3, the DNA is TGCGCCAGCAGCTTGGAGTCTGGACAGTCCTACGAGCAGTACTTC. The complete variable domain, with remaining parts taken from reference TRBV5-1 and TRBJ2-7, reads KAGVTQTPRYLIKTRGQQVTLSCSPISGHRSVSWYQQTPGQGLQFLFEYFSETQRNKGNFPGRFSGRQFSNSRSEMNVSTLELGDSALYLCASSLESGQSYEQYFGPGTRLTVT.

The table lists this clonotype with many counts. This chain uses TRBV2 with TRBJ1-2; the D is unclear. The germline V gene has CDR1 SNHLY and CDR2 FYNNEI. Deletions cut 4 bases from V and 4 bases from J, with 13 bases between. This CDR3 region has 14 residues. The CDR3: CASSGQPSGYGYTF. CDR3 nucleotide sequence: TGTGCCAGCAGTGGCCAGCCATCGGGCTATGGCTACACCTTC.